Below are 26 T cell receptor beta chains sequenced from a single sample in a study of blood T cell repertoires in COVID-19 (dated by TCRdb to between 2020 and 2021). Library preparation employed the immunoSEQ multiplex PCR assay. The table was pulled from immuneACCESS by TCRdb, which kept in-frame rearrangements only. Such tables lose some clones; where checked, under half of the loss comes from unresolved V genes, and the rest has no known cause. The table for this sample lists under 90,000 clones; around 90% of them were counted only once. In total, the top ten clones hold roughly 5% of the sample. Sequencing was carried out using peripheral blood. These receptors came from a man in his 60s with acute or convalescent COVID-19.

This clone was counted only a few times. The chain has TRBV4-1 and TRBJ1-1; tentatively, D is TRBD1 (5 bases). The CDR3 has 15 residues. CDR1 is MGHRA and CDR2 is YSYEKL in the germline V gene. The germline V and J ends were trimmed by 0 bases and 4 bases, with 12 bases remaining between them. In DNA form, the CDR3 reads TGCGCCAGCAGCCAAGAGGGCAGGGAGGTCACTGAAGCTTTCTTT. Protein: CASSQEGREVTEAFF.

The chain has TRBV19 and TRBJ2-1; 7 positions match TRBD1. The CDR3 spans 14 residues. CDR1 and CDR2 from the germline V gene are LNHDA and SQIVND (reference sequence). The trim removed 8 bases at V and 5 bases at J, leaving 9 bases unmatched. CDR3 nucleotides: TGTGCCAGTGTCCCGGGACAGAAACACAATGAGCAGTTCTTC. This codes for CASVPGQKHNEQFF. The complete variable domain, with remaining parts taken from reference TRBV19 and TRBJ2-1, reads DGGITQSPKYLFRKEGQNVTLSCEQNLNHDAMYWYRQDPGQGLRLIYYSQIVNDFQKGDIAEGYSVSREKKESFPLTVTSAQKNPTAFYLCASVPGQKHNEQFFGPGTRLTVL.

The chain has TRBV11-2 and TRBJ1-5, with D tentatively TRBD1 (6 bases). The germline V and J ends were trimmed by 4 bases and 9 bases, with 25 bases remaining between them. CDR3 length equals 17 residues. CDR1 and CDR2 from the germline V gene are SGHAT and FQNNGV. The CDR3 region has the DNA TGTGCCAGCAGCTCAACCGGGACAAGCACTATCCCCAGGCCCCAGCATTTT. The encoded protein is CASSSTGTSTIPRPQHF.

This clone was observed once. The rearrangement uses TRBV9 and TRBJ1-5; D remains ambiguous. Per the germline V gene, CDR1 is SGDLS and CDR2 is YYNGEE. This CDR3 contains 15 residues. V dropped 0 bases and J dropped 0 bases, with 7 bases sitting between them. The CDR3 DNA sequence: TGTGCCAGCAGCGTAGGGGCTGATAGCAATCAGCCCCAGCATTTT. Protein: CASSVGADSNQPQHF.

The V gene is TRBV9, the J gene TRBJ2-1, with 7 bases lining up with TRBD2. Germline values: CDR1 SGDLS, CDR2 YYNGEE. CDR3 length: 17 amino acids. V was pared by 0 bases and J by 0 bases, with 6 bases of the junction left unmatched. In DNA form, the CDR3 reads TGTGCCAGCAGCGTAGCTGAGCGGGGCTTCTCCTACAATGAGCAGTTCTTC. This translates into CASSVAERGFSYNEQFF.

V is TRBV7-2 and J is TRBJ1-2; a possible D gene is TRBD1 (5 bases). With 2 bases removed from V and 5 bases from J, the gap between germline ends came to 18 bases. CDR1 and CDR2 (germline): SGHTA, FQGNSA. The CDR3 is 16 residues long. The CDR3 coding sequence is TGTGCCAGCAGCTTAATAAGGGGATCCGCGCGGTATGGCTACACCTTC. The encoded protein is CASSLIRGSARYGYTF.

The rearrangement uses TRBV14 and TRBJ1-2, with 9 bases aligning to TRBD1. With V trimmed by 4 bases and J by 4 bases, 7 bases remained unmatched. The germline V gene has CDR1 SGHDN and CDR2 FVKESK. The CDR3 spans 15 residues. The CDR3 coding sequence is TGTGCCAGCAGCCTCCCGGGACAGGGACTCTATGGCTACACCTTC. Its protein product is CASSLPGQGLYGYTF.

The chain links TRBV4-1 to TRBJ2-1; no reliable D call. This CDR3 has 16 residues. Trimming left V 0 bases short and J 0 bases short, with 9 bases between. Germline-derived CDR1 and CDR2 are MGHRA and YSYEKL. The CDR3 nucleotides read TGCGCCAGCAGCCAAGAGACATCCTTCTCCTACAATGAGCAGTTCTTC. Its translation is CASSQETSFSYNEQFF.

J is TRBJ2-2 and V is TRBV4-3; D remains ambiguous. The CDR3 runs to 14 residues. V was clipped by 4 bases and J by 1 base, with 7 bases between them. In germline, CDR1 is LGHNA, CDR2 YSLEER. This CDR3 is CASSPLENTGELFF. The CDR3 DNA is TGCGCCAGCAGCCCCCTAGAGAACACCGGGGAGCTGTTTTTT.

The chain has TRBV9 and TRBJ2-2; 8 bases match TRBD2. Germline loops: CDR1 SGDLS, CDR2 YYNGEE. The J segment lost 4 bases and the V segment lost 4 bases, leaving 6 bases of the junction unmatched. This CDR3 is built from 15 residues. The CDR3 here is CASSIYRGGTGELFF. DNA of the CDR3: TGTGCCAGCAGCATCTACCGGGGGGGCACCGGGGAGCTGTTTTTT.

The chain employs TRBV6-5 and TRBJ1-4; 8 bases match TRBD1. CDR3 size: 14 residues. Germline trimming cut 6 bases from V and 5 bases from J; bases unmatched to any gene: 5. CDR1 and CDR2 (germline): MNHEY, SVGAGI. The CDR3 nucleotides read TGTGCCAGCAGAATCCCAGGGGGCAATGAAAAACTGTTTTTT. Its protein product is CASRIPGGNEKLFF.

CDR3 nucleotides: TGTGCCAGCAGTTACGGGACAGGACAAACAGATACGCAGTATTTT. This gives the protein CASSYGTGQTDTQYF. The V call is TRBV28, the J call TRBJ2-3; 8 bases align to TRBD1. The V segment lost 4 bases and the J segment 3 bases; nucleotides outside the gene matches: 6. CDR3 length: 15 amino acids. The germline V gene has CDR1 MDHEN and CDR2 SYDVKM.

V usage is TRBV6-5 and J usage is TRBJ1-3; weak D call: TRBD1 (5 bases). The CDR3 extends over 15 amino acids. Trimming took 7 bases from V and 1 from J, leaving 14 bases between them. Germline-derived CDR1 and CDR2 are MNHEY and SVGAGI. CDR3 coding DNA: TGTGCCAGCAATAGGGGCAGCCTATCTGGAAACACCATATATTTT. It encodes CASNRGSLSGNTIYF.

This clone came up many times. The chain recombines TRBV5-6 with TRBJ1-6; D perhaps matches TRBD1 (6 bases). The germline gives CDR1 SGHDT, CDR2 YYEEEE. This CDR3 has 16 residues. V shed 4 bases and J shed 8 bases, with 19 bases lying between them. The DNA for the CDR3 is TGTGCCAGCAGCCTAGGGGGAGATGGGGATTATTCACCCCTCCACTTT. Protein sequence: CASSLGGDGDYSPLHF.

This chain links TRBV7-8 with TRBJ2-5; weak D call: TRBD2 (5 bases). V was trimmed by 0 bases and J by 2 bases, leaving 13 bases between them. CDR1 is SGHVS, CDR2 FQNEAQ, per germline. The CDR3 is 16 amino acids. For the CDR3, the DNA is TGTGCCAGCAGCTTAGCAAGCGGTCGGTCGCAAGAGACCCAGTACTTC. Translation: CASSLASGRSQETQYF.

This clone was counted once. The chain is built from TRBV27 and TRBJ2-2; 7 bases match TRBD1. Germline-derived CDR1 and CDR2 are MNHEY and SMNVEV (reference sequence). The ends lost 6 bases at V and 4 bases at J; junction bases unmatched: 5. The CDR3 sequence is 14 residues long. The CDR3: CASRTSGGTGELFF. CDR3 in DNA: TGTGCCAGCAGGACATCAGGGGGCACCGGGGAGCTGTTTTTT.

The CDR3 DNA reads as TGTGCCAGCAGCCCCCACAAGCCAGGGTTTCAAGACTATGGCTACACCTTC. It specifies CASSPHKPGFQDYGYTF. This rearrangement joins TRBV3-1 (or the pseudogene TRBV3-2) to TRBJ1-2; possible D gene TRBD1, 5 bases. The germline CDR1 and CDR2 sequences are LGHDT and YNNKEL (reference sequence). The CDR3 is 17 residues long. V lost 4 bases, J lost 3 bases, and 21 bases lay in between.

This clone was detected a few times. This chain connects TRBV30 to TRBJ1-1; D is perhaps TRBD1 (5 bases). From germline, CDR1 is GTSNPN and CDR2 SVGIG (reference sequence). The V end was cut by 2 bases, the J end by 6 bases, with 10 bases between. This CDR3 spans 12 amino acids. The CDR3 DNA reads TGTGCCTGGAGTCCAGGCAGGGCTGAAGCTTTCTTT. It codes for CAWSPGRAEAFF.

This clone was counted a few times. The chain recombines TRBV18 with TRBJ1-1; no firm D call. CDR1 KGHSH and CDR2 LQKENI come from the germline V gene. The CDR3 runs to 14 residues. The V and J ends lost 3 bases and 2 bases respectively, with 10 bases between them. In DNA, the CDR3 is TGTGCCAGCTCACCCGCGTCAGGTAACACTGAAGCTTTCTTT. Amino acids: CASSPASGNTEAFF.

This chain uses TRBV5-1 with TRBJ1-6; tentatively, D is TRBD1 (6 bases). V dropped 4 bases and J dropped 9 bases, with 20 bases sitting between them. Germline loops: CDR1 SGHRS, CDR2 YFSETQ. The CDR3 covers 16 residues. The CDR3 nucleotides read TGCGCCAGCAGCATCAACTCACCGGGACAAGGTTCACCCCTCCACTTT. Protein product: CASSINSPGQGSPLHF.

This rearrangement joins TRBV6-2 or TRBV6-3 to TRBJ2-4; the match to TRBD1 covers 9 bases. This CDR3 spans 14 amino acids. CDR1 MNHEY and CDR2 SVGEGT come from the germline V gene. Germline trimming cut 0 bases from V and 7 bases from J; bases unmatched to any gene: 1. The CDR3, as DNA: TGTGCCAGCAGTTACTCCGGACAGGGGAACATTCAGTACTTC. It specifies CASSYSGQGNIQYF.

The table lists this clone with a count of one. This chain connects TRBV4-2 to TRBJ1-4, with 7 bases fitting TRBD1. V was pared by 4 bases and J by 0 bases, with 14 bases of the junction left unmatched. Germline V gene data show CDR1 as LGHNA and CDR2 as YNFKEQ. CDR3 length equals 19 residues. CDR3 nucleotides: TGTGCCAGCAGCCGAAGACCGAGATTTCAGGGGGCAACTAATGAAAAACTGTTTTTT. This translates into CASSRRPRFQGATNEKLFF.

This chain connects TRBV4-2 to TRBJ1-4; D not certain. The germline V gene encodes CDR1 LGHNA and CDR2 YNFKEQ. CDR3 length equals 13 residues. Trimming cost V 1 base and J 6 bases, with 6 bases left between them. CDR3 in DNA: TGTGCCAGCAGCCAAGTCGGGGATGAAAAACTGTTTTTT. The encoded protein is CASSQVGDEKLFF.

The CDR3, as DNA: TGTGCCACCAGCAGAGGAGGGGGCGGGATGCAGCCCCAGCATTTT. Its protein is CATSRGGGGMQPQHF. The chain links TRBV15 to TRBJ1-5, with 7 bases identical to TRBD1. The CDR3 is 15 amino acids. Germline lookup yields CDR1 LNHNV and CDR2 YYDKDF (reference sequence). V gave up 1 base and J gave up 7 bases; unmatched junction bases: 7.

The rearrangement uses TRBV7-2 and TRBJ2-7; TRBD1 aligns across 7 bases. The length of the CDR3 is 16 residues. CDR1 and CDR2 (germline): SGHTA, FQGNSA. The J segment lost 4 bases and the V segment lost 2 bases, leaving 11 bases of the junction unmatched. CDR3 in DNA: TGTGCCAGCAGCTTAACCGGGACAGCAGCGACATACGAGCAGTACTTC. This gives the protein CASSLTGTAATYEQYF.

The gene calls are TRBV13 and TRBJ2-3; 13 bases are a match to TRBD2. V dropped 6 bases and J dropped 1; count of bases not matched to a gene: 7. Germline V CDR1 and CDR2: PRHDT, FYEKMQ (reference sequence). The CDR3 runs to 17 residues. The chain's CDR3 is CASSPTGTSGGTDTQYF. CDR3 DNA sequence: TGTGCCAGCAGTCCCACCGGGACTAGCGGGGGCACAGATACGCAGTATTTT. The variable domain in full, completed from reference TRBV13 and TRBJ2-3, reads AAGVIQSPRHLIKEKRETATLKCYPIPRHDTVYWYQQGPGQDPQFLISFYEKMQSDKGSIPDRFSAQQFSDYHSELNMSSLELGDSALYFCASSPTGTSGGTDTQYFGPGTRLTVL.